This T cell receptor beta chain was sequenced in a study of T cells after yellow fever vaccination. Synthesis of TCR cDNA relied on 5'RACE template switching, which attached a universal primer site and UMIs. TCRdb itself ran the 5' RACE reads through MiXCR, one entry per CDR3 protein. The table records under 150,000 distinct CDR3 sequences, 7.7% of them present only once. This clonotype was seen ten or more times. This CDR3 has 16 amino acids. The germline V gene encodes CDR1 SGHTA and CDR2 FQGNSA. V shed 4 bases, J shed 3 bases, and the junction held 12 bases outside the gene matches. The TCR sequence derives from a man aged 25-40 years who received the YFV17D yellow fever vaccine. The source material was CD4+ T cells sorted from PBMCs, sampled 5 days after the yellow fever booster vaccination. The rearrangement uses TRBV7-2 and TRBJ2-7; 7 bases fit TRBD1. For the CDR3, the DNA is TGTGCCAGCAGCTCCCGGGACAGAGGTCCTCGCTACGAGCAGTACTTC. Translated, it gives CASSSRDRGPRYEQYF. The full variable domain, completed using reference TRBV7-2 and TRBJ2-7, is GAGVSQSPSNKVTEKGKDVELRCDPISGHTALYWYRQSLGQGLEFLIYFQGNSAPDKSGLPSDRFSAERTGGSVSTLTIQRTQQEDSAVYLCASSSRDRGPRYEQYFGPGTRLTVT.